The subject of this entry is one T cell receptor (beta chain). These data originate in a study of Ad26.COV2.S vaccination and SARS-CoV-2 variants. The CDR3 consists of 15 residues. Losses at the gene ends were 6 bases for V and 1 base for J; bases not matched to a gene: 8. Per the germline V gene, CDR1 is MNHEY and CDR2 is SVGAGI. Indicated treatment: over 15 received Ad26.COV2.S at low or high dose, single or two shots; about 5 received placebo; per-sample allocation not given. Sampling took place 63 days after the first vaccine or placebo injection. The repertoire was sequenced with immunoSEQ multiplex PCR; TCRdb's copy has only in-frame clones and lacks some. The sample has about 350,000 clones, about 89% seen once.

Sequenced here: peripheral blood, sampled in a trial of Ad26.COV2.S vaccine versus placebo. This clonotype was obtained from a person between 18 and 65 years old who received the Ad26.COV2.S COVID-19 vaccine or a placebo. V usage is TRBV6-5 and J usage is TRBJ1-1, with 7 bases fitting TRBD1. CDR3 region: CASSLGGGTNTEAFF. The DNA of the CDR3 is TGTGCCAGCAGCCTTGGAGGGGGCACGAACACTGAAGCTTTCTTT.